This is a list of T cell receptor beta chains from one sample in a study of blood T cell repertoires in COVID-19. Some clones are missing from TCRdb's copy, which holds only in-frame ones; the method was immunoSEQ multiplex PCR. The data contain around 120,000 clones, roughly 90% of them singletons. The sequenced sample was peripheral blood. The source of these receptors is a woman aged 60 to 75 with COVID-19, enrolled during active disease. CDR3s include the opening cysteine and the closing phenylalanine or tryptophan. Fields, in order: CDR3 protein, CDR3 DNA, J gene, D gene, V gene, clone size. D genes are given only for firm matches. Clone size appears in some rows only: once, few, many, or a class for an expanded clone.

CDR3aa: CAITSPRGEQFF
CDR3nt: TGTGCCATCACCTCACCTCGGGGTGAGCAGTTCTTC
j_gene: TRBJ2-1
d_gene: .
v_gene: TRBV10-3
abundance: once

CDR3aa: CAISRLTGFTEAFF
CDR3nt: TGTGCCATCAGTCGGCTGACAGGGTTCACTGAAGCTTTCTTT
j_gene: TRBJ1-1
d_gene: TRBD1
v_gene: TRBV10-3
abundance: .

CDR3aa: CASTKRGENTGELFF
CDR3nt: TGTGCCAGCACTAAGCGGGGGGAAAACACCGGGGAGCTGTTTTTT
j_gene: TRBJ2-2
d_gene: TRBD2
v_gene: TRBV7-9
abundance: once

CDR3aa: CASSGQANYGYTF
CDR3nt: TGTGCCAGCAGCGGACAGGCGAACTATGGCTACACCTTC
j_gene: TRBJ1-2
d_gene: TRBD1
v_gene: TRBV7-2
abundance: .

CDR3aa: CAWSIWAGRSLNTEAFF
CDR3nt: TGTGCCTGGAGCATCTGGGCAGGGCGATCCCTGAACACTGAAGCTTTCTTT
j_gene: TRBJ1-1
d_gene: .
v_gene: TRBV30
abundance: .

CDR3aa: CASSVSGANVLTF
CDR3nt: TGTGCCAGCAGCGTGTCGGGGGCCAACGTCCTGACTTTC
j_gene: TRBJ2-6
d_gene: .
v_gene: TRBV9
abundance: .

CDR3aa: CASSEGGDNEQFF
CDR3nt: TGTGCCAGTAGTGAGGGCGGAGACAATGAGCAGTTCTTC
j_gene: TRBJ2-1
d_gene: .
v_gene: TRBV19
abundance: .

CDR3aa: CARNQGKKNSPLHF
CDR3nt: TGCGCCAGAAATCAGGGGAAAAAGAATTCACCCCTCCACTTT
j_gene: TRBJ1-6
d_gene: .
v_gene: TRBV5-1
abundance: .

CDR3aa: CASSFQGLAPDTQYF
CDR3nt: TGTGCCAGCAGCTTCCAGGGACTAGCCCCAGATACGCAGTATTTT
j_gene: TRBJ2-3
d_gene: TRBD2
v_gene: TRBV5-4
abundance: .

CDR3aa: CASSLSGTSGGAPDTQYF
CDR3nt: TGCGCCAGCAGCCTTTCTGGGACTAGCGGGGGGGCTCCAGATACGCAGTATTTT
j_gene: TRBJ2-3
d_gene: TRBD2
v_gene: TRBV4-3
abundance: .

CDR3aa: CASSSGTVTDTQYF
CDR3nt: TGTGCCAGCAGCTCGGGGACAGTCACAGATACGCAGTATTTT
j_gene: TRBJ2-3
d_gene: TRBD1
v_gene: TRBV11-3
abundance: .

CDR3aa: CAWSVRGPTPTEAFF
CDR3nt: TGTGCCTGGAGTGTACGAGGGCCGACGCCCACTGAAGCTTTCTTT
j_gene: TRBJ1-1
d_gene: .
v_gene: TRBV30
abundance: .

CDR3aa: CASSDWYQETQYF
CDR3nt: TGTGCCAGTAGCGACTGGTACCAAGAGACCCAGTACTTC
j_gene: TRBJ2-5
d_gene: .
v_gene: TRBV19
abundance: .

CDR3aa: CASGWRYGYTF
CDR3nt: TGTGCCAGCGGATGGAGGTACGGCTACACCTTC
j_gene: TRBJ1-2
d_gene: .
v_gene: TRBV28
abundance: .

CDR3aa: CASSTTSGNEQYF
CDR3nt: TGTGCCAGCTCGACAACTTCCGGGAACGAGCAGTACTTC
j_gene: TRBJ2-7
d_gene: .
v_gene: TRBV18
abundance: .

CDR3aa: CASSSGQGMNTEAFF
CDR3nt: TGTGCCAGCAGCTCGGGACAGGGGATGAACACTGAAGCTTTCTTT
j_gene: TRBJ1-1
d_gene: TRBD1
v_gene: TRBV7-3
abundance: once

CDR3aa: CASSPGQNQPQHF
CDR3nt: TGTGCCAGCAGCCCGGGACAGAATCAGCCCCAGCATTTT
j_gene: TRBJ1-5
d_gene: TRBD1
v_gene: TRBV12-3/TRBV12-4
abundance: .

CDR3aa: CASQRDSHGSPLHF
CDR3nt: TGTGCCAGCCAACGGGACAGCCATGGTTCACCCCTCCACTTT
j_gene: TRBJ1-6
d_gene: TRBD1
v_gene: TRBV2
abundance: .

CDR3aa: CASSPLAGGLYGYTF
CDR3nt: TGTGCCAGCAGCCCGCTGGCGGGGGGGCTCTATGGCTACACCTTC
j_gene: TRBJ1-2
d_gene: .
v_gene: TRBV9
abundance: .

CDR3aa: CASSQTRSTDTQYF
CDR3nt: TGCGCCAGCAGTCAAACGCGAAGCACAGATACGCAGTATTTT
j_gene: TRBJ2-3
d_gene: .
v_gene: TRBV10-1
abundance: .

CDR3aa: CASSDQGRGADTQYF
CDR3nt: TGTGCCAGCAGCGATCAAGGCAGGGGGGCAGATACGCAGTATTTT
j_gene: TRBJ2-3
d_gene: .
v_gene: TRBV9
abundance: .

CDR3aa: CASSLVVGGAEAFF
CDR3nt: TGTGCCAGCAGCTTAGTGGTAGGGGGCGCTGAAGCTTTCTTT
j_gene: TRBJ1-1
d_gene: TRBD1
v_gene: TRBV11-2
abundance: .

CDR3aa: CASTQDRYEQYF
CDR3nt: TGTGCCAGCACCCAAGACAGGTACGAGCAGTACTTC
j_gene: TRBJ2-7
d_gene: .
v_gene: TRBV7-9
abundance: .

CDR3aa: CASSPYTHRGSGTEAFF
CDR3nt: TGTGCCAGCAGCCCATATACGCACAGGGGAAGTGGTACTGAAGCTTTCTTT
j_gene: TRBJ1-1
d_gene: TRBD1
v_gene: TRBV6-2/TRBV6-3
abundance: .

CDR3aa: CASSYDRTSPGWNTEAFF
CDR3nt: TGTGCCAGCAGTTACGATAGAACCTCTCCGGGTTGGAACACTGAAGCTTTCTTT
j_gene: TRBJ1-1
d_gene: .
v_gene: TRBV6-2/TRBV6-3
abundance: .

CDR3aa: CASSSRQGGGYTF
CDR3nt: TGTGCCAGCAGCTCACGACAGGGGGGTGGCTACACCTTC
j_gene: TRBJ1-2
d_gene: TRBD1
v_gene: TRBV7-2
abundance: .

CDR3aa: CASSLQGAWYNEQFF
CDR3nt: TGTGCCAGTAGTCTCCAGGGGGCTTGGTACAATGAGCAGTTCTTC
j_gene: TRBJ2-1
d_gene: TRBD1
v_gene: TRBV19
abundance: .

CDR3aa: CASSQVATSYSYNEQFF
CDR3nt: TGCGCCAGCAGCCAAGTTGCGACATCTTACTCCTACAATGAGCAGTTCTTC
j_gene: TRBJ2-1
d_gene: .
v_gene: TRBV4-1
abundance: .

CDR3aa: CASSEWSGRKGNTIYF
CDR3nt: TGTGCCAGCAGTGAATGGTCAGGGAGGAAAGGAAACACCATATATTTT
j_gene: TRBJ1-3
d_gene: .
v_gene: TRBV25-1
abundance: few

CDR3aa: CASSPGDRSGNTIYF
CDR3nt: TGTGCCAGCTCACCAGGGGACAGGTCTGGAAACACCATATATTTT
j_gene: TRBJ1-3
d_gene: TRBD1
v_gene: TRBV18
abundance: .

CDR3aa: CASSSPSGTRAGETQYF
CDR3nt: TGTGCCAGCAGTTCTCCCTCCGGGACTAGGGCTGGGGAGACCCAGTACTTC
j_gene: TRBJ2-5
d_gene: TRBD2
v_gene: TRBV6-2/TRBV6-3
abundance: .

CDR3aa: CASSFYPGGTDTQYF
CDR3nt: TGTGCCAGCAGCTTCTATCCAGGGGGCACAGATACGCAGTATTTT
j_gene: TRBJ2-3
d_gene: .
v_gene: TRBV7-9
abundance: .

CDR3aa: CASSTVAGGDSPLHF
CDR3nt: TGTGCCAGCAGTACGGTCGCGGGGGGGGATTCACCCCTCCACTTT
j_gene: TRBJ1-6
d_gene: .
v_gene: TRBV6-6
abundance: .

CDR3aa: CASSLAGLQETQYF
CDR3nt: TGTGCCAGCAGCTTGGCGGGTCTACAAGAGACCCAGTACTTC
j_gene: TRBJ2-5
d_gene: .
v_gene: TRBV5-4
abundance: .

CDR3aa: CASSLLAGSGGELFF
CDR3nt: TGTGCCAGCAGCTTACTAGCGGGGTCCGGCGGGGAGCTGTTTTTT
j_gene: TRBJ2-2
d_gene: TRBD2
v_gene: TRBV7-8
abundance: .

CDR3aa: CSVSTGTGELFF
CDR3nt: TGCAGCGTTTCAACAGGGACCGGGGAGCTGTTTTTT
j_gene: TRBJ2-2
d_gene: .
v_gene: TRBV29-1
abundance: .

CDR3aa: CASSLDRGPETQYF
CDR3nt: TGTGCCAGCAGCTTAGACAGGGGTCCGGAGACCCAGTACTTC
j_gene: TRBJ2-5
d_gene: TRBD1
v_gene: TRBV7-2
abundance: once

CDR3aa: CASSHPGSWGEQFF
CDR3nt: TGTGCCAGTAGCCACCCAGGGTCCTGGGGTGAGCAGTTCTTC
j_gene: TRBJ2-1
d_gene: .
v_gene: TRBV19
abundance: .

CDR3aa: CASSLAGRGTEAFF
CDR3nt: TGTGCCAGCAGCTTAGCGGGAAGGGGCACTGAAGCTTTCTTT
j_gene: TRBJ1-1
d_gene: .
v_gene: TRBV7-8
abundance: .

CDR3aa: CASSIEGTSGAGETQYF
CDR3nt: TGTGCCAGTAGTATAGAAGGGACTAGCGGGGCTGGGGAGACCCAGTACTTC
j_gene: TRBJ2-5
d_gene: TRBD2
v_gene: TRBV19
abundance: .

CDR3aa: CASSEGLVTEAFF
CDR3nt: TGTGCCAGCAGTGAAGGGCTGGTTACTGAAGCTTTCTTT
j_gene: TRBJ1-1
d_gene: .
v_gene: TRBV6-1
abundance: .

CDR3aa: CASSYRPGGDEQFF
CDR3nt: TGTGCCAGCAGTTACCGACCAGGGGGCGATGAGCAGTTCTTC
j_gene: TRBJ2-1
d_gene: TRBD1
v_gene: TRBV6-5
abundance: .

CDR3aa: CASSIGDSNSPLHF
CDR3nt: TGTGCCAGTAGTATAGGAGACAGTAATTCACCCCTCCACTTT
j_gene: TRBJ1-6
d_gene: .
v_gene: TRBV19
abundance: .

CDR3aa: CASGLVRTGPQETQYF
CDR3nt: TGTGCTAGTGGTTTGGTACGGACAGGGCCACAAGAGACCCAGTACTTC
j_gene: TRBJ2-5
d_gene: TRBD1
v_gene: TRBV12-5
abundance: .

CDR3aa: CASSFSGGQSYEQYF
CDR3nt: TGTGCCAGCAGCTTTAGCGGGGGACAGAGCTACGAGCAGTACTTC
j_gene: TRBJ2-7
d_gene: TRBD2
v_gene: TRBV7-2
abundance: .